Detailed here is one T cell receptor (beta chain). Its antigen is still unknown. No much larger clonotype is one base removed from it; base qualities were not supplied. The data were obtained in a study of shared clonotypes between healthy human individuals (TCRdb year 2020). As for the study more broadly: The cohort included three men and a couple of women between 18 and 49 years of age. For each donor, CD4 naive and CD4 memory were each run on three plates, CD8 naive on two plates, and CD8 memory on one plate. To estimate repertoire size and how much clonotypes are shared between individuals, the study performed deep sequencing of blood TCR repertoires from a few healthy adults. Libraries were prepared and TCR repertoires were sequenced by different laboratories using diverse techniques, in order to increase sequencing depth and limit assay-specific biases. Per donor, leukapheresis produced somewhere between about 0.9 and 9.5 billion PBMCs.

From the cysteine through the phenylalanine, the CDR3 covers 15 amino acids. Only the CDR3 region is kept as DNA, spanning 45 bases read in frame from base 1. Compared with germline, V lacks 2 bases and J lacks 8 bases; bases without a gene match: 6. For CDR1 and CDR2, the germline V gene lists LGHNA and YSLEER. What the work shows at the level of the full study, not this receptor alone: Sampling was restricted to blood, and TCR repertoires in tissues likely differ from the TCR repertoires found in blood. The small number of donors limited the genetic and exposure-history diversity represented. Estimated clonotype richness was generally larger for naive than for memory subsets. When four donors were compared, the shared fraction of clonotypes was around 4.6% for naive CD4, 3.5% to 4% for naive CD8, about 2.4% for memory CD4, and roughly 0.4% for memory CD8. Rarefaction of sorted-subset datasets indicated incomplete sequencing despite the large sequencing depth. Compared with non-shared clonotypes, the clonotypes found in all four sorted-subset donors had higher generation probabilities. Pairwise subsampling indicated that sequencing depth was expected to affect the degree of clonotype sharing among donors.

Using the deep immunoSEQ assay, multiplex PCR amplified TCR CDR3 regions from genomic DNA. For each cell subset, the extracted genomic DNA was distributed evenly across all wells of several immunoSEQ 96-well plates, and each plate served as one replicate. For sorted subsets, around 0.2 ug of genomic DNA, equivalent to around 30,000 T cell genomes, went into each replicate PCR. Purified libraries were quantified with a Qubit 3.0 fluorometer, sized on a Bioanalyzer 2100, and re-quantified with the KAPA Library Quantification kit. Every immunoSEQ 96-well plate was sequenced on a dedicated single-read 150-cycle Illumina NextSeq 550 flow cell. The paper's data handling went like this. Because the immunoSEQ output included only junctional sequences and no quality scores, the filtering could not be the same as the filtering used for full-length reads. Sequences were annotated with PyIR, a Python wrapper for IgBLAST v1.9, and V/J genes and CDR3 were assigned using IMGT germline references. Reads with weak V/J assignments (E-value above 1e-6), missing CDR3, stop codons, out-of-frame junctions, or ambiguous translated residues were removed. V3J clonotypes were defined as sequences sharing the same inferred V gene, J gene, and CDR3 amino acid sequence. Percentage overlap between repertoires was computed as shared unique clonotypes divided by the size of the smaller repertoire. Three approaches were used to assess repertoire richness: RTK rarefaction, the Chao1 estimator, and Recon v2.1 estimates of unobserved clonotypes. OLGA was used to compute generation probabilities for all TCRbeta clonotypes that the gDNA method yielded from several donors. TCRdb limited this immuneACCESS table to in-frame rearrangements with V and J called. A share of clones is missing; checked studies link under half to unresolved V genes, and the rest is unexplained. The DNA gave D and trimming, while V, J and clone size come from that table. This sample holds over 1.4 million clones; roughly 97% were observed only once. The biggest ten clones account for over 1% of the sample.

Healthy HIV-negative adults with no recently reported acute infections or vaccinations were included as donors. Every donor was a Caucasian adult living in Nashville, Tennessee, USA. CD4+ T cells were enriched through magnetic negative selection, after which naive cells were positively selected on CD45RA and the remaining negative fraction served as the memory subset. Blood was obtained by leukapheresis, after which PBMCs were separated by Ficoll-Histopaque density gradient centrifugation and cryopreserved in liquid nitrogen vapor phase. Purity and quantity of every magnetically sorted T cell population were checked by analytical flow cytometry. From each sorted fraction, genomic DNA was isolated and quantified by UV absorbance on a Nanodrop 2000c.

The sequenced sample consisted of naive CD4+ T cells sorted from blood. Reading the label with the study, this specimen's cell subset or site is: CD45RA+ positively selected. Recombination joined TRBV4-3 with TRBJ1-4; 9 bases in the middle match TRBD1. The source is a man aged 30 to 39 in good health. The nucleotides are TGCGCCAGCAGCCAACGGGGACAGGGTGGCGAAAAACTGTTTTTT. This sequence encodes CASSQRGQGGEKLFF.